This T cell receptor beta chain was profiled in a study of blood T cell repertoires in COVID-19. As for the study in general: T cells, B-cell-depleted T cells, or PBMCs supplied cDNA or gDNA.

Original methodology: By means of reference gene primer amplification, nucleated cell counts were estimated. TCRdb keeps only in-frame clones here, not all; method: immunoSEQ multiplex PCR. V and J calls and clone size are given by that table; D and trimming were obtained from the DNA. The data show 250,000 to 300,000 clones, approximately 85% seen once. The CDR3 spans 14 residues. Germline V gives CDR1 MNHEY, CDR2 SVGAGI. V dropped 7 bases and J dropped 1; count of bases not matched to a gene: 7. The chain has TRBV6-5 and TRBJ2-7; the match to TRBD1 covers 7 bases. This TCR derives from a woman aged 45-65 years who had recovered from COVID-19. Specimen: PBMCs or T cells enriched from blood (not recorded which). The CDR3 DNA follows: TGTGCCAGCACTCCACGACAGGGTTCCTACGAGCAGTACTTC. Translating it yields CASTPRQGSYEQYF.